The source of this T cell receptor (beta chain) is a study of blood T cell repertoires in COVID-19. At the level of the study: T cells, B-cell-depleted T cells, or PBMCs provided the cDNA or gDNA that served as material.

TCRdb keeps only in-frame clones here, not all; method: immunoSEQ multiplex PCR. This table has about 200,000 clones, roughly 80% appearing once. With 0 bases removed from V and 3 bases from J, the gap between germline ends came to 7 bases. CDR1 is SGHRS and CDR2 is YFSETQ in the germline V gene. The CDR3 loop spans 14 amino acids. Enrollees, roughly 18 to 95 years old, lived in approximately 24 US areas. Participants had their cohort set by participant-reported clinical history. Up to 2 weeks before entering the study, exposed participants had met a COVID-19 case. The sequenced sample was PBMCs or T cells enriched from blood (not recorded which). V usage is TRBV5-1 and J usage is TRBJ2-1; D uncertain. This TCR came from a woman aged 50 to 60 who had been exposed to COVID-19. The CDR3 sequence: CASSLEQDYNEQFF. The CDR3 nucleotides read TGCGCCAGCAGCTTGGAGCAGGACTACAATGAGCAGTTCTTC.